These T cell receptor beta chains were read from a single sample in a study of T cell responses to AZD1222 COVID-19 vaccine. This table comes from immunoSEQ multiplex PCR, and its TCRdb copy is limited to in-frame clones, with some not included. The sample yields about 150,000 clones, roughly 85% seen once. The sequencing used peripheral blood, collected 28 days after the second AZD1222 dose. Receptors were obtained from an adult who received the AZD1222 COVID-19 vaccine. Each CDR3 is given without its conserved first and last residue. The D gene is left open where the match is weak. Size tells how often a clone was seen (once, few, many) or the class of an expanded clone, and some rows leave it out.

cdr3_length v_call d_call clone_size cdr3_aa
15 TRBV5-1 TRBD2 - ASSSNGLAGTDNEQF
13 TRBV4-1 - - ASSQGPRANYGYT
11 TRBV2 - - ASSVGGNTEAF
13 TRBV7-2 TRBD1 - ASSPQGGGNQPQH
9 TRBV12-3/TRBV12-4 - once ASTVGREAF
11 TRBV6-4 TRBD1 - ASQGQGAFGYT
15 TRBV6-2/TRBV6-3 TRBD2 - ASSSPSGGANTGELF
12 TRBV29-1 - - SVEEDGLNYGYT
12 TRBV6-1 - - ASSEVAGKNIQY
15 TRBV11-2 - - ASSQIIRGISYNEQF
10 TRBV30 - once AWSPGGDGYT
11 TRBV18 - once ASSPSYNSPLH
15 TRBV7-9 - - ASSLAMGGPLTGELF
15 TRBV11-2 TRBD2 - ASSLGSGGFGHYEQY
11 TRBV30 - - AWSKAVNEKLF
13 TRBV6-1 TRBD1 - ASSERTGVGYGYT
11 TRBV7-6 - few ASSLDQGREQF
10 TRBV30 - - ARRGMNTEAF
13 TRBV9 TRBD2 - ASSVGRGNYNEQF
10 TRBV10-3 - - AISEAGDEQY
10 TRBV7-6 - - ASSQTKTTQY
14 TRBV7-2 TRBD2 - ASSPWTSGTHNEQF
11 TRBV29-1 - - SVTFRTDGGYT
12 TRBV29-1 - - SVALDISGDTQY
13 TRBV2 TRBD1 - ASASSTGRTGELF
13 TRBV5-6 TRBD1 - ASVNPGTGEETQY
14 TRBV7-2 TRBD1 once ASSLVSGQGRKGQY
14 TRBV7-2 - - ASSSLGQRAYNEQF
14 TRBV3-1/TRBV3-2 - once ASSQDPDSFQETQY
12 TRBV4-1 - - ASSPLEGGYEQY
9 TRBV19 - - ASSNRDMAH
12 TRBV4-1 - once ASSRQLTNEKLF
11 TRBV12-3/TRBV12-4 - once ASSLGAVETQY
11 TRBV4-1 - - ASSQVLIEPQH
10 TRBV11-2 - - ASSLIRTEAF
16 TRBV19 - - ASSTGTSIRGPQETQY
13 TRBV6-5 - - ASILDRPNNSPLH
13 TRBV5-1 - - ASSSSGGAGYEQY
10 TRBV29-1 - - SVGAGRYGYT
12 TRBV6-5 TRBD1 - ASNRDRGWNTIY
15 TRBV19 TRBD1 - ASTRRTGGPKNTEAF
13 TRBV27 - - ASSSQGFPNQPQH
11 TRBV27 - few ASSLDPLYEQY
12 TRBV25-1 TRBD1 once ASSEARTGAEAF
13 TRBV4-3 - - ASSQDWTTVGEQF
13 TRBV5-4 - - ASSRKIGVNTEAF
10 TRBV6-5 - - ATSDRSYEQY
12 TRBV29-1 - - SAQSSSGNTEAF
13 TRBV15 - - ATSPEDSWGHGYT
16 TRBV7-9 TRBD2 - ASSFVAGERGLLDEQF
13 TRBV6-6 - - ASSLTTSEGTEAF
11 TRBV7-9 - - ASSSQSHYGYT